A selection of T cell receptor beta chains follows, all from one sample in a study of blood T cells in healthy people across ages. TCRdb used MiXCR to reprocess the 5' RACE reads, holding one entry per CDR3 protein. The sample shows around 990,000 distinct CDR3 sequences, less than 45% of them seen only once. The sample taken for sequencing was blood. Receptors were obtained from a man between 18 and 29 years old in good health. CDR3s include the opening cysteine and the closing phenylalanine or tryptophan. A D gene is named only where the DNA matches it firmly. Clone sizes are given selectively: once, few, many, or a class where the clone is expanded.

-	-	TRBV2	TRBJ1-2	CASMGANYGYTF	TGTGCCAGCATGGGGGCCAACTATGGCTACACCTTC
TRBD1	-	TRBV4-1	TRBJ2-2	CASSLTGVTNTGELFF	TGCGCCAGCAGCTTGACAGGGGTCACGAACACCGGGGAGCTGTTTTTT
-	few	TRBV4-3	TRBJ2-2	CASSQDDTGELFF	TGCGCCAGCAGCCAAGATGACACCGGGGAGCTGTTTTTT
-	few	TRBV27	TRBJ2-7	CASSLSGSPYEQYF	TGTGCCAGCAGTTTATCAGGATCCCCCTACGAGCAGTACTTC
-	-	TRBV20-1	TRBJ1-5	CSARAAGNQPQHF	TGCAGTGCTAGAGCAGCAGGGAATCAGCCCCAGCATTTT
TRBD1	-	TRBV12-5	TRBJ1-2	CASGPDRVGGYTF	TGTGCTAGTGGCCCGGACAGGGTAGGTGGCTACACCTTC
-	-	TRBV20-1	TRBJ2-2	CSARVAGRDYTGELFF	TGCAGTGCTAGAGTCGCCGGGCGTGATTACACCGGGGAGCTGTTTTTT
-	-	TRBV4-1	TRBJ2-5	CASSHYYADNQQETQYF	TGCGCCAGCAGCCATTATTATGCGGACAACCAGCAAGAGACCCAGTACTTC
-	few	TRBV7-2	TRBJ2-3	CASSSPEGRTDTQYF	TGTGCCAGCAGCTCGCCAGAGGGACGCACAGATACGCAGTATTTT
-	-	TRBV14	TRBJ1-4	CASSQVRGSNEKLFF	TGTGCCAGCAGCCAAGTACGAGGGTCTAATGAAAAACTGTTTTTT
-	-	TRBV20-1	TRBJ1-4	CSARDGGKGNEKLFF	TGCAGTGCTAGAGATGGGGGAAAGGGGAATGAAAAACTGTTTTTT
-	-	TRBV10-3	TRBJ2-5	CAISEAGGPQETQYF	TGTGCCATCAGTGAGGCCGGGGGACCTCAAGAGACCCAGTACTTC
-	-	TRBV5-1	TRBJ2-6	CASSLEIGSGANVLTF	TGCGCCAGCAGCTTGGAGATAGGCTCTGGGGCCAACGTCCTGACTTTC
-	-	TRBV12-3/TRBV12-4	TRBJ1-2	CASRNGQGNGCTF	TGTGCCAGCAGAAACGGACAAGGGAATGGCTGCACCTTC
TRBD1	-	TRBV5-1	TRBJ1-6	CASSLDGGGAYNSPLHF	TGCGCCAGCAGCTTGGACGGAGGGGGCGCCTATAATTCACCCCTCCACTTT
-	few	TRBV11-2	TRBJ2-5	CASSSWVEQYF	TGTGCCAGCAGCTCATGGGTTGAGCAGTACTTC
-	-	TRBV3-1	TRBJ2-7	CASSRDHRSAYEQYF	TGTGCCAGCAGTCGAGACCACCGCAGCGCCTACGAGCAGTACTTC
TRBD1	-	TRBV5-1	TRBJ1-1	CASSPLFQVDRGQGTEAFF	TGCGCCAGCAGCCCATTGTTTCAGGTCGACAGGGGGCAGGGCACTGAAGCTTTCTTT
-	few	TRBV12-3/TRBV12-4	TRBJ2-4	CASSSWSEAKNIQYF	TGTGCCAGCAGTTCCTGGTCTGAGGCCAAAAACATTCAGTACTTC
-	few	TRBV5-6	TRBJ2-7	CASRSPGTTTYEQYF	TGTGCCAGCAGGTCACCCGGGACGACGACCTACGAGCAGTACTTC
-	many	TRBV12-3/TRBV12-4	TRBJ1-2	CASSSRGLDGYTF	TGTGCCAGCAGTTCAAGGGGACTCGATGGCTACACCTTC
-	many	TRBV29-1	TRBJ2-7	CSVEISRYEQYF	TGCAGCGTTGAAATTTCACGCTACGAGCAGTACTTC
-	-	TRBV6-2/TRBV6-3	TRBJ1-2	CASSYDGADYGYTF	TGTGCCAGCAGTTACGATGGGGCCGACTATGGCTACACCTTC
-	-	TRBV24-1	TRBJ2-6	CASLDGQSPGANVLTF	TGTGCCTCCCTGGACGGGCAATCTCCTGGGGCCAACGTCCTGACTTTC
-	-	TRBV24-1	TRBJ1-2	CATSDLGSPWGHLFYGYTF	TGTGCCACCAGTGATTTGGGATCCCCCTGGGGACACCTTTTCTATGGCTACACCTTC
-	-	TRBV7-2	TRBJ2-5	CASSFPTQETQYF	TGTGCCAGCAGCTTCCCGACCCAAGAGACCCAGTACTTC